Listed below are T cell receptor beta chains from one sample, sequenced in a study of cytomegalovirus exposure and HLA in healthy donors. Some clones are missing from TCRdb's copy, which holds only in-frame ones; the method was immunoSEQ multiplex PCR. This sample has about 100,000 clones; 75% to 90% occur once, and the top ten carry 2.6%. Material for sequencing was PBMCs. The source of these receptors is a man aged 35-49 years in good health and CMV-seronegative. Each CDR3 is given with its conserved first and last residue. The D gene is left open where the match is weak. Clone size appears in some rows only: once, few, many, or a class for an expanded clone.

>TRBV27|TRBJ1-2|NA|NA
CASSLRWQGSLLYGYTF
TGTGCCAGCAGTTTAAGGTGGCAGGGGTCCCTCCTCTATGGCTACACCTTC
>TRBV19|TRBJ1-5|once|NA
CASLPSLNQPQHF
TGTGCCAGCTTGCCGAGTCTCAATCAGCCCCAGCATTTT
>TRBV4-1|TRBJ2-7|NA|TRBD2
CASSQGGAYEQYF
TGCGCCAGCAGCCAGGGGGGGGCCTACGAGCAGTACTTC
>TRBV5-1|TRBJ2-6|NA|NA
CASSLVPGGLSSGANVLTF
TGCGCCAGCAGCTTGGTCCCCGGGGGGCTCTCCTCTGGGGCCAACGTCCTGACTTTC
>TRBV5-1|TRBJ2-5|NA|TRBD2
CASSPSSSGGKETQYF
TGCGCCAGCAGCCCATCCTCCAGCGGGGGGAAAGAGACCCAGTACTTC
>TRBV11-2|TRBJ2-3|NA|TRBD1
CASSSEPGQGTDTQYF
TGTGCCAGCAGCTCTGAACCGGGACAGGGGACAGATACGCAGTATTTT
>TRBV11-2|TRBJ1-2|few|NA
CASSLDLRQGRIGGYTF
TGTGCCAGCAGCTTAGATCTAAGGCAGGGTCGGATCGGTGGCTACACCTTC
>TRBV11-2|TRBJ2-5|NA|TRBD2
CASSSKLAEQEAQYF
TGTGCCAGCAGCTCAAAACTAGCGGAACAAGAGGCCCAGTACTTC
>TRBV7-6|TRBJ2-2|NA|TRBD2
CASSSLAGGVTGELFF
TGTGCCAGCAGCTCGCTAGCGGGGGGGGTGACCGGGGAGCTGTTTTTT
>TRBV11-2|TRBJ2-3|NA|NA
CASSLELRQDTDTQYF
TGTGCCAGCAGCTTAGAACTACGACAGGACACAGATACGCAGTATTTT
>TRBV4-3|TRBJ2-7|few|NA
CASSQEAAIHFYEQYF
TGCGCCAGCAGCCAAGAAGCAGCGATACATTTCTACGAGCAGTACTTC
>TRBV18|TRBJ2-2|NA|NA
CASSQQGFNTGELFF
TGTGCCAGCTCCCAACAGGGATTTAACACCGGGGAGCTGTTTTTT
>TRBV5-1|TRBJ2-2|NA|NA
CATTDTGDTGELFF
TGCGCCACTACTGACACGGGGGACACCGGGGAGCTGTTTTTT
>TRBV5-1|TRBJ1-6|NA|NA
CASSLGQGNSPLHF
TGCGCCAGCAGCTTGGGGCAGGGGAATTCACCCCTCCACTTT
>TRBV19|TRBJ2-7|NA|TRBD1
CASSTGQGMYEQYF
TGTGCCAGTAGTACGGGACAGGGTATGTACGAGCAGTACTTC
>TRBV9|TRBJ2-3|NA|NA
CASRAGRSTDTQYF
TGTGCCAGCAGGGCGGGCCGAAGCACAGATACGCAGTATTTT
>TRBV7-9|TRBJ1-6|NA|NA
CASSPSVVFRDSPLHF
TGTGCCAGCAGCCCCTCGGTAGTGTTTCGAGATTCACCCCTCCACTTT
>TRBV5-6|TRBJ1-2|NA|TRBD1
CASTRQGTGYTF
TGTGCCAGCACCCGACAGGGGACGGGCTACACCTTC
>TRBV10-3|TRBJ2-7|few|NA
CAIDAGGSYEQYF
TGTGCCATCGATGCAGGGGGGTCCTACGAGCAGTACTTC
>TRBV19|TRBJ1-2|NA|NA
CASTTVVSNYGYTF
TGTGCCAGTACTACAGTCGTTTCTAACTATGGCTACACCTTC
>TRBV4-1|TRBJ2-2|NA|TRBD1
CASSRPSGTGHGELFF
TGCGCCAGCAGCCGGCCATCCGGGACAGGGCACGGGGAGCTGTTTTTT
>TRBV13|TRBJ2-3|NA|TRBD2
CASSPRAGGKGADTQYF
TGTGCCAGCAGCCCCCGGGCGGGGGGCAAGGGCGCAGATACGCAGTATTTT
>TRBV11-2|TRBJ1-5|NA|NA
CASSLARDQPQHF
TGTGCCAGCAGCCTAGCGAGGGATCAGCCCCAGCATTTT
>TRBV6-6|TRBJ2-7|NA|TRBD1
CASSYSEDRPNEQYF
TGTGCCAGCAGTTATTCCGAGGACAGGCCTAACGAGCAGTACTTC
>TRBV5-6|TRBJ2-2|NA|TRBD2
CASSLSRGGDTGELFF
TGTGCCAGCAGCTTGAGCCGCGGGGGGGACACCGGGGAGCTGTTTTTT
>TRBV7-8|TRBJ2-7|NA|NA
CASSFEAPYEQYF
TGTGCCAGCAGCTTCGAGGCACCCTACGAGCAGTACTTC
>TRBV6-5|TRBJ2-2|once|NA
CASSLRDGELFF
TGTGCCAGCAGTCTTCGAGACGGGGAGCTGTTTTTT
>TRBV10-2|TRBJ2-7|once|TRBD1
CASRDRGLSEQYF
TGCGCCAGCAGGGACAGGGGGCTCTCCGAGCAGTACTTC
>TRBV9|TRBJ1-1|once|NA
CASSVGFQGIAFF
TGTGCCAGCAGCGTAGGATTTCAGGGTATTGCTTTCTTT
>TRBV12-5|TRBJ1-5|few|TRBD1
CASGLLPPGTGVRQPQHF
TGTGCTAGTGGTTTGTTACCACCCGGGACAGGGGTGCGACAGCCCCAGCATTTT
>TRBV5-1|TRBJ1-1|NA|NA
CASRPGHYTEAFF
TGCGCCAGCAGGCCTGGGCACTACACTGAAGCTTTCTTT
>TRBV12-5|TRBJ2-1|NA|NA
CASGRENNEQFF
TGTGCTAGTGGCCGGGAGAACAATGAGCAGTTCTTC
>TRBV7-9|TRBJ2-3|NA|NA
CASSQAGDTQYF
TGTGCCAGCAGCCAGGCTGGAGATACGCAGTATTTT
>TRBV5-1|TRBJ2-5|NA|TRBD1
CASSWDRGGQTQYF
TGCGCCAGCAGCTGGGACAGGGGCGGACAGACCCAGTACTTC
>TRBV18|TRBJ2-5|NA|NA
CASSPSLTLGGETQYF
TGTGCCAGCTCACCCAGTCTTACGCTCGGGGGAGAGACCCAGTACTTC
>TRBV4-1|TRBJ2-2|NA|NA
CASSHNRGGPPGELFF
TGCGCCAGCAGCCATAACAGGGGGGGGCCCCCCGGGGAGCTGTTTTTT
>TRBV27|TRBJ1-6|few|NA
CASSLSLNSPLHF
TGTGCCAGCAGTTTGTCTCTCAATTCACCCCTCCACTTT
>TRBV7-9|TRBJ1-5|NA|NA
CASSFEGNQPQHF
TGTGCCAGCAGCTTCGAGGGAAATCAGCCCCAGCATTTT
>TRBV9|TRBJ1-1|NA|NA
CASSPPPGQNTEAFF
TGTGCCAGCAGCCCCCCCCCGGGACAGAACACTGAAGCTTTCTTT
>TRBV2|TRBJ2-7|few|NA
CASSERRNEQYF
TGTGCCAGCAGTGAACGGCGGAACGAGCAGTACTTC
>TRBV15|TRBJ1-3|NA|NA
CATKQVGNTIYF
TGTGCCACCAAGCAGGTCGGAAACACCATATATTTT
>TRBV12-5|TRBJ1-5|NA|TRBD1
CASGQGQAYNQPQHF
TGTGCTAGTGGTCAAGGACAGGCCTACAATCAGCCCCAGCATTTT
>TRBV9|TRBJ1-2|NA|TRBD1
CASSPRGGGGYTF
TGTGCCAGCAGCCCCCGAGGGGGCGGTGGCTACACCTTC
>TRBV29-1|TRBJ2-5|NA|NA
CSVAWQQETQYF
TGCAGCGTCGCTTGGCAGCAAGAGACCCAGTACTTC
>TRBV11-2|TRBJ2-5|NA|TRBD2
CASSLDPASGETQYF
TGTGCCAGCAGCTTAGATCCGGCTAGCGGAGAGACCCAGTACTTC
>TRBV29-1|TRBJ2-4|NA|TRBD1
CSVAADRVGNHIQYF
TGCAGCGTCGCAGCGGACAGGGTCGGGAATCACATTCAGTACTTC
>TRBV6-5|TRBJ1-3|NA|NA
CASSYEALSGNTIYF
TGTGCCAGCAGTTATGAGGCCCTCTCTGGAAACACCATATATTTT
>TRBV7-2|TRBJ2-1|NA|NA
CASSLDRAEQFF
TGTGCCAGCAGCTTAGACAGGGCCGAGCAGTTCTTC
>TRBV5-6|TRBJ2-1|NA|NA
CASTYGFSGNEQFF
TGTGCCAGCACTTATGGGTTCAGCGGGAATGAGCAGTTCTTC
>TRBV7-7|TRBJ2-5|few|NA
CASGTGPQETQYF
TGTGCTAGCGGGACAGGGCCCCAAGAGACCCAGTACTTC
>TRBV7-3|TRBJ2-6|NA|NA
CASSGRGKANVLTF
TGTGCCAGCAGCGGCCGAGGGAAAGCCAACGTCCTGACTTTC
>TRBV10-3|TRBJ2-1|NA|TRBD2
CAISETGVAGAYNEQFF
TGTGCCATCAGTGAAACGGGGGTAGCGGGGGCCTACAATGAGCAGTTCTTC
>TRBV11-2|TRBJ2-7|once|TRBD2
CASSPPGAGGRHEQYF
TGTGCCAGCAGCCCCCCTGGGGCGGGGGGCAGGCACGAGCAGTACTTC
>TRBV6-1|TRBJ2-1|NA|NA
CASSGRGGYNEQFF
TGTGCCAGCAGTGGCCGTGGCGGCTACAATGAGCAGTTCTTC
>TRBV11-2|TRBJ2-1|NA|TRBD2
CASRPTGGGAYNEQFF
TGTGCCAGCAGGCCGACTGGCGGGGGGGCTTACAATGAGCAGTTCTTC
>TRBV5-4|TRBJ2-7|NA|NA
CASSSQGILSYEQYF
TGTGCCAGCAGCTCGCAGGGTATCCTCTCCTACGAGCAGTACTTC
>TRBV6-5|TRBJ2-2|NA|NA
CASTQVLTGELFF
TGTGCCAGCACCCAGGTTTTAACCGGGGAGCTGTTTTTT
>TRBV2|TRBJ1-5|NA|TRBD1
CASRTGDHQPQHF
TGTGCCAGCCGGACAGGGGATCATCAGCCCCAGCATTTT
>TRBV5-1|TRBJ1-4|once|NA
CASSPDSFEKLFF
TGCGCCAGCAGCCCGGACAGCTTTGAAAAACTGTTTTTT